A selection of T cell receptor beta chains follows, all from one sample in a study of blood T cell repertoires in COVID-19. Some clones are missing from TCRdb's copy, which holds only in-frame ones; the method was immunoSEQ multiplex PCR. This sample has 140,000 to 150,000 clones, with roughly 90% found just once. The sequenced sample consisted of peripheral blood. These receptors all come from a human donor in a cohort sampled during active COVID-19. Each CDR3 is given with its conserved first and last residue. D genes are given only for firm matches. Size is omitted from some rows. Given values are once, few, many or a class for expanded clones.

CDR3: CASSLRGNEKLFF
DNA: TGTGCCAGCAGTTTACGGGGGAATGAAAAACTGTTTTTT
V: TRBV28
size: NA
D: NA
J: TRBJ1-4

CDR3: CASSQDPGDLTGELFF
DNA: TGCGCCAGCAGCCAAGATCCAGGGGATTTGACCGGGGAGCTGTTTTTT
V: TRBV4-3
size: once
D: NA
J: TRBJ2-2

CDR3: CASTGNTEAFF
DNA: TGTGCCAGCACAGGTAACACTGAAGCTTTCTTT
V: TRBV6-5
size: NA
D: NA
J: TRBJ1-1

CDR3: CASSQDLRMSYNEQFF
DNA: TGTGCCAGCAGCCAAGATCTGAGGATGTCCTACAATGAGCAGTTCTTC
V: TRBV14
size: NA
D: NA
J: TRBJ2-1

CDR3: CASSYLGQGADTQYF
DNA: TGTGCCAGCAGTTACTTGGGACAGGGGGCAGATACGCAGTATTTT
V: TRBV6-5
size: NA
D: TRBD1
J: TRBJ2-3

CDR3: CASSPRDRAKEAFF
DNA: TGTGCCAGCAGTCCGCGGGACAGGGCTAAAGAAGCTTTCTTT
V: TRBV2
size: NA
D: TRBD1
J: TRBJ1-1

CDR3: CASSSGTGYTDTQYF
DNA: TGTGCCAGTAGCTCCGGGACAGGGTACACAGATACGCAGTATTTT
V: TRBV19
size: NA
D: TRBD1
J: TRBJ2-3

CDR3: CASSLITTGSYEQYF
DNA: TGTGCCAGCAGTTTAATTACGACAGGGTCCTACGAGCAGTACTTC
V: TRBV28
size: NA
D: TRBD1
J: TRBJ2-7

CDR3: CASTSGRRGNQPQHF
DNA: TGTGCCAGCACCAGCGGGAGGCGGGGCAATCAGCCCCAGCATTTT
V: TRBV28
size: NA
D: NA
J: TRBJ1-5

CDR3: CASSSGRVTVNTGELFF
DNA: TGTGCCAGCAGCTCCGGGAGGGTCACGGTGAACACCGGGGAGCTGTTTTTT
V: TRBV7-8
size: NA
D: TRBD2
J: TRBJ2-2

CDR3: CASSQGTGGFGLNTIYF
DNA: TGCGCCAGCAGCCAAGGAACAGGGGGTTTCGGCCTAAACACCATATATTTT
V: TRBV4-3
size: NA
D: TRBD1
J: TRBJ1-3

CDR3: CASSQARGPYGYTF
DNA: TGCGCCAGCAGCCAGGCCAGGGGACCTTATGGCTACACCTTC
V: TRBV4-3
size: NA
D: NA
J: TRBJ1-2

CDR3: CASRERLAGVPYEQYF
DNA: TGTGCCAGCAGGGAAAGACTAGCGGGAGTCCCTTACGAGCAGTACTTC
V: TRBV6-1
size: few
D: TRBD2
J: TRBJ2-7

CDR3: CASSSGIIETQYF
DNA: TGTGCCAGCAGCTCAGGGATTATCGAGACCCAGTACTTC
V: TRBV11-2
size: NA
D: NA
J: TRBJ2-5

CDR3: CATSTGTGVVGEQFF
DNA: TGTGCCACCAGCACCGGGACAGGGGTTGTGGGTGAGCAGTTCTTC
V: TRBV15
size: NA
D: TRBD1
J: TRBJ2-1

CDR3: CASSLSNTGELFF
DNA: TGTGCCAGCAGTTTGAGTAACACCGGGGAGCTGTTTTTT
V: TRBV6-2/TRBV6-3
size: NA
D: NA
J: TRBJ2-2

CDR3: CAITPIGGGAYNEQFF
DNA: TGTGCCATCACCCCAATTGGGGGGGGCGCCTACAATGAGCAGTTCTTC
V: TRBV6-6
size: NA
D: NA
J: TRBJ2-1

CDR3: CSVGPGTAYGYTF
DNA: TGCAGCGTTGGTCCCGGGACAGCCTATGGCTACACCTTC
V: TRBV29-1
size: NA
D: TRBD1
J: TRBJ1-2

CDR3: CASRLTGFNEKLFF
DNA: TGCGCCAGCAGGTTGACGGGGTTTAATGAAAAACTGTTTTTT
V: TRBV5-1
size: NA
D: NA
J: TRBJ1-4

CDR3: CAILSDRANEQFF
DNA: TGTGCCATCCTTTCGGACAGGGCCAATGAGCAGTTCTTC
V: TRBV10-3
size: NA
D: TRBD1
J: TRBJ2-1

CDR3: CASSQSGTENSPLHF
DNA: TGTGCCAGCAGCCAATCCGGGACAGAAAATTCACCCCTCCACTTT
V: TRBV3-1/TRBV3-2
size: once
D: TRBD1
J: TRBJ1-6

CDR3: CASSAQGSSYEQYF
DNA: TGTGCCAGCAGCGCACAGGGGAGCTCCTACGAGCAGTACTTC
V: TRBV11-2
size: few
D: TRBD1
J: TRBJ2-7

CDR3: CASLAKNIQYF
DNA: TGTGCCAGTCTAGCCAAAAACATTCAGTACTTC
V: TRBV2
size: NA
D: NA
J: TRBJ2-4

CDR3: CASSLVAGSNTEAFF
DNA: TGTGCCAGCAGCTTAGTGGCGGGGTCGAACACTGAAGCTTTCTTT
V: TRBV7-8
size: NA
D: NA
J: TRBJ1-1

CDR3: CASSYSTSHTGELFF
DNA: TGTGCCAGCAGTTACTCGACATCTCACACCGGGGAGCTGTTTTTT
V: TRBV6-2/TRBV6-3
size: NA
D: NA
J: TRBJ2-2

CDR3: CASQGLTGELFF
DNA: TGTGCCAGCCAGGGCCTCACCGGGGAGCTGTTTTTT
V: TRBV28
size: NA
D: NA
J: TRBJ2-2

CDR3: CASRELDSPLHF
DNA: TGTGCCAGCAGGGAGTTGGATTCACCCCTCCACTTT
V: TRBV6-5
size: NA
D: NA
J: TRBJ1-6

CDR3: CSARKRVEKFF
DNA: TGCAGTGCTAGAAAGAGGGTAGAGAAGTTCTTC
V: TRBV20-1
size: once
D: NA
J: TRBJ2-1

CDR3: CSTRTLNTGELFF
DNA: TGCAGCACCCGGACATTGAACACCGGGGAGCTGTTTTTT
V: TRBV29-1
size: NA
D: NA
J: TRBJ2-2

CDR3: CAWSGTSGGFQPQHF
DNA: TGTGCCTGGAGTGGAACTTCAGGGGGCTTTCAGCCCCAGCATTTT
V: TRBV30
size: NA
D: TRBD1
J: TRBJ1-5

CDR3: CASSLAGKNIQYF
DNA: TGTGCCAGCAGCTTAGCCGGGAAAAACATTCAGTACTTC
V: TRBV11-2
size: NA
D: NA
J: TRBJ2-4

CDR3: CASSPAGYSNQPQHF
DNA: TGTGCCAGCTCACCGGCAGGCTATAGCAATCAGCCCCAGCATTTT
V: TRBV18
size: NA
D: NA
J: TRBJ1-5

CDR3: CASSPAAGAYSPLHF
DNA: TGTGCCAGCAGCCCAGCCGCAGGGGCCTATTCACCCCTCCACTTT
V: TRBV9
size: NA
D: NA
J: TRBJ1-6

CDR3: CASSIGFGGDGNTIYF
DNA: TGTGCCAGTAGTATCGGGTTTGGAGGGGACGGAAACACCATATATTTT
V: TRBV19
size: NA
D: NA
J: TRBJ1-3

CDR3: CASRPNRGTYNEQFF
DNA: TGTGCCAGCAGACCAAACAGGGGAACCTACAATGAGCAGTTCTTC
V: TRBV6-5
size: NA
D: TRBD1
J: TRBJ2-1

CDR3: CASSHEGTFGTSGNSQFF
DNA: TGTGCCAGCAGCCATGAAGGCACCTTTGGGACTAGCGGGAACTCGCAGTTCTTC
V: TRBV4-2
size: NA
D: TRBD2
J: TRBJ2-1

CDR3: CAWSVLSGATGELFF
DNA: TGTGCCTGGAGTGTACTTAGTGGGGCAACCGGGGAGCTGTTTTTT
V: TRBV30
size: NA
D: NA
J: TRBJ2-2

CDR3: CASSLAGQGAGETQYF
DNA: TGCGCCAGCAGCTTGGCGGGACAGGGGGCCGGCGAGACCCAGTACTTC
V: TRBV5-1
size: NA
D: TRBD1
J: TRBJ2-5

CDR3: CASTNPGDPNEKLFF
DNA: TGTGCCAGTACCAACCCGGGAGACCCCAATGAAAAACTGTTTTTT
V: TRBV19
size: NA
D: NA
J: TRBJ1-4

CDR3: CASSHSRFGRGPTYEQYF
DNA: TGTGCCAGCAGCCACTCCAGGTTCGGGCGGGGGCCTACCTACGAGCAGTACTTC
V: TRBV3-1/TRBV3-2
size: NA
D: NA
J: TRBJ2-7

CDR3: CASSGQGGRQETQYF
DNA: TGTGCTAGCAGCGGACAGGGAGGAAGACAAGAGACCCAGTACTTC
V: TRBV7-7
size: NA
D: TRBD1
J: TRBJ2-5

CDR3: CASSLDGGLEETQYF
DNA: TGCGCCAGCAGCTTGGACGGGGGACTAGAGGAGACCCAGTACTTC
V: TRBV5-1
size: NA
D: TRBD2
J: TRBJ2-5

CDR3: CASVERGPLNEQFF
DNA: TGTGCCAGCGTGGAAAGGGGGCCACTAAATGAGCAGTTCTTC
V: TRBV28
size: NA
D: TRBD1
J: TRBJ2-1

CDR3: CASHRLTALAGELFF
DNA: TGTGCCAGCCACCGACTGACGGCCCTAGCCGGGGAGCTGTTTTTT
V: TRBV11-1
size: NA
D: NA
J: TRBJ2-2

CDR3: CASLLPPNNGYTF
DNA: TGTGCCAGCCTCCTCCCCCCCAACAATGGCTACACCTTC
V: TRBV7-9
size: NA
D: NA
J: TRBJ1-2

CDR3: CATSRTGSSGANVLTF
DNA: TGTGCCACCAGCAGGACAGGTTCCTCTGGGGCCAACGTCCTGACTTTC
V: TRBV6-2/TRBV6-3
size: NA
D: TRBD1
J: TRBJ2-6

CDR3: CASSLVRVDTQYF
DNA: TGTGCCAGCAGCTTAGTACGGGTGGATACGCAGTATTTT
V: TRBV7-6
size: NA
D: NA
J: TRBJ2-3

CDR3: CASSFRIAGGPSSSYEQYF
DNA: TGTGCCAGCAGCTTTCGAATAGCGGGGGGTCCTTCAAGCTCCTACGAGCAGTACTTC
V: TRBV7-2
size: NA
D: TRBD2
J: TRBJ2-7

CDR3: CAILQSPGEKLFF
DNA: TGTGCCATCCTCCAGTCCCCGGGGGAAAAACTGTTTTTT
V: TRBV10-3
size: NA
D: NA
J: TRBJ1-4

CDR3: CASSSQRGGEQYF
DNA: TGTGCCAGCAGTTCACAGCGGGGGGGCGAGCAGTACTTC
V: TRBV7-8
size: NA
D: TRBD2
J: TRBJ2-7

CDR3: CASSSTGLETQYF
DNA: TGTGCCAGCAGTTCTACAGGGCTGGAGACCCAGTACTTC
V: TRBV28
size: NA
D: NA
J: TRBJ2-5

CDR3: CASSSPIAGGDNEQFF
DNA: TGTGCCAGCAGCTCACCAATAGCGGGGGGGGACAATGAGCAGTTCTTC
V: TRBV7-2
size: NA
D: TRBD2
J: TRBJ2-1

CDR3: CASSQAAGRYYEQYF
DNA: TGTGCCAGCTCACAAGCAGCGGGAAGATACTACGAGCAGTACTTC
V: TRBV18
size: once
D: TRBD2
J: TRBJ2-7

CDR3: CASSRSGGNQPQHF
DNA: TGTGCCAGCAGTCGGTCCGGGGGCAATCAGCCCCAGCATTTT
V: TRBV6-5
size: NA
D: NA
J: TRBJ1-5

CDR3: CASSQQLAGALTDTQYF
DNA: TGTGCCAGCAGCCAACAACTAGCGGGGGCCCTCACAGATACGCAGTATTTT
V: TRBV4-2
size: NA
D: TRBD2
J: TRBJ2-3

CDR3: CATSQDRNNQPQHF
DNA: TGTGCCACCAGCCAGGACAGGAATAATCAGCCCCAGCATTTT
V: TRBV15
size: NA
D: TRBD1
J: TRBJ1-5

CDR3: CASKRERGRSYEQYF
DNA: TGTGCCAGCAAAAGAGAGCGGGGGCGATCCTACGAGCAGTACTTC
V: TRBV6-5
size: NA
D: TRBD2
J: TRBJ2-7

CDR3: CASSQGGHRGGAYNEQFF
DNA: TGTGCCAGCAGCCAAGGCGGGCATCGGGGTGGGGCCTACAATGAGCAGTTCTTC
V: TRBV3-1/TRBV3-2
size: NA
D: NA
J: TRBJ2-1